Below, 10 T cell receptor beta chains from the same sample are listed, as sequenced in a study of cytomegalovirus exposure and HLA in healthy donors. Primers for the PCR totalled 60 Vbeta and 13 Jbeta. Only in-frame clones appear in the TCRdb table, and some are missing; sequencing was by immunoSEQ multiplex PCR. The sample shows 120,000 to 150,000 clones, roughly 76% of them seen only once. The sample comprised PBMCs. Receptors were obtained from a man aged 18 to 30 in good health and CMV-seronegative.

The chain recombines TRBV5-1 with TRBJ2-5; D possibly corresponds to TRBD2 (6 bases). CDR1 and CDR2 (germline): SGHRS, YFSETQ. This CDR3 region has 15 residues. Trimming removed 4 bases from V and 0 bases from J, with 13 bases in between. CDR3 residues: CASSQWLADQETQYF. CDR3 DNA sequence: TGCGCCAGCAGCCAATGGTTAGCGGACCAAGAGACCCAGTACTTC. Drawing the rest from reference TRBV5-1 and TRBJ2-5, the complete variable domain is KAGVTQTPRYLIKTRGQQVTLSCSPISGHRSVSWYQQTPGQGLQFLFEYFSETQRNKGNFPGRFSGRQFSNSRSEMNVSTLELGDSALYLCASSQWLADQETQYFGPGTRLLVL.

This clone showed up just a few times. The chain has TRBV4-2 and TRBJ2-7; 7 positions match TRBD2. The germline CDR1 and CDR2 sequences are LGHNA and YNFKEQ. The CDR3 covers 14 residues. Germline trimming cut 4 bases from V and 2 bases from J; bases unmatched to any gene: 5. CDR3 nucleotide sequence: TGTGCCAGCAGCCGCGAAGGGACTACCTACGAGCAGTACTTC. Translating gives CASSREGTTYEQYF.

The V and J genes are TRBV10-1 and TRBJ2-3; TRBD2 matches at 8 bases. The CDR3 sequence is 15 residues long. The V segment lost 3 bases and the J segment 4 bases; nucleotides outside the gene matches: 6. Germline CDR1 WNHNN, CDR2 SYGVQD (reference sequence). CDR3 sequence (DNA): TGCGCCAGCAGTGACGATAGCGGGGTGGCAGATACGCAGTATTTT. This gives the protein CASSDDSGVADTQYF.

This clone was counted between two and nine times. The CDR3 loop is CACTGVGNTEAFF. The CDR3, as DNA: TGTGCCTGTACAGGGGTTGGGAACACTGAAGCTTTCTTT. The rearrangement links TRBV30 to TRBJ1-1; 7 nucleotides align to TRBD1. Germline CDR1 is GTSNPN and CDR2 is SVGIG (reference sequence). CDR3 length: 13 residues. The V segment lost 6 bases and the J segment 1 base; nucleotides outside the gene matches: 5.

The chain is built from TRBV27 and TRBJ1-1, with D maybe TRBD1 (5 bases). V dropped 5 bases and J dropped 1 base, with 11 bases sitting between them. CDR1 is MNHEY, CDR2 SMNVEV, per germline (reference sequence). The CDR3 totals 14 residues. The CDR3 sequence is CASSKDSENTEAFF. CDR3 nucleotides: TGTGCCAGCAGTAAAGACAGTGAGAACACTGAAGCTTTCTTT.

This sequence joins TRBV9 and TRBJ2-5, with TRBD2 identical over 16 bases. This CDR3 is 17 amino acids long. Germline CDR1 is SGDLS and CDR2 is YYNGEE. V trimming: 3 bases; J trimming: 3 bases; junction bases outside the gene matches: 5. This CDR3 reads CASSGEGTSGGEETQYF. The CDR3, as DNA: TGTGCCAGCAGCGGTGAAGGGACTAGCGGGGGGGAAGAGACCCAGTACTTC.

V usage is TRBV18 and J usage is TRBJ1-1; D not certain. V was pared by 3 bases and J by 4 bases, with 12 bases between. There are 14 residues in the CDR3. The germline gives CDR1 KGHSH, CDR2 LQKENI. The CDR3 DNA is TGTGCCAGCTCACCTGCGGGTTGGGTCACTGAAGCTTTCTTT. This gives the protein CASSPAGWVTEAFF.

The chain is built from TRBV2 and TRBJ2-7; D may be TRBD1 (6 bases). The germline gives CDR1 SNHLY, CDR2 FYNNEI. Between the trimmed V and J ends, which lost 7 bases and 3 bases, there was a span of 19 bases. CDR3 size: 15 residues. The chain's CDR3 is CASNREDSENYEQYV. CDR3 DNA sequence: TGTGCCAGCAATCGCGAGGACAGCGAGAACTACGAGCAGTACGTC.

This clone was counted a single time. The chain links TRBV5-4 to TRBJ2-3; D is ambiguous. From germline, CDR1 is SGHNT and CDR2 YYREEE (reference sequence). The CDR3 is 11 residues long. V gave up 2 bases and J gave up 5 bases, with 3 bases separating them. The DNA for the CDR3 is TGTGCCAGCAGCTTCGTAGATACGCAGTATTTT. Translation gives CASSFVDTQYF.

This clone is a singleton in its sample. CDR3 region: CASSLREGHYEQYF. The CDR3 DNA reads as TGTGCCAGCAGCTTACGGGAGGGCCACTACGAGCAGTACTTC. The gene calls are TRBV5-4 and TRBJ2-7; 8 nucleotides agree with TRBD2. The CDR3 totals 14 residues. CDR1 SGHNT and CDR2 YYREEE come from the germline V gene (reference sequence). Unmatched junction bases numbered 4, after V lost 2 bases and J lost 3 bases.